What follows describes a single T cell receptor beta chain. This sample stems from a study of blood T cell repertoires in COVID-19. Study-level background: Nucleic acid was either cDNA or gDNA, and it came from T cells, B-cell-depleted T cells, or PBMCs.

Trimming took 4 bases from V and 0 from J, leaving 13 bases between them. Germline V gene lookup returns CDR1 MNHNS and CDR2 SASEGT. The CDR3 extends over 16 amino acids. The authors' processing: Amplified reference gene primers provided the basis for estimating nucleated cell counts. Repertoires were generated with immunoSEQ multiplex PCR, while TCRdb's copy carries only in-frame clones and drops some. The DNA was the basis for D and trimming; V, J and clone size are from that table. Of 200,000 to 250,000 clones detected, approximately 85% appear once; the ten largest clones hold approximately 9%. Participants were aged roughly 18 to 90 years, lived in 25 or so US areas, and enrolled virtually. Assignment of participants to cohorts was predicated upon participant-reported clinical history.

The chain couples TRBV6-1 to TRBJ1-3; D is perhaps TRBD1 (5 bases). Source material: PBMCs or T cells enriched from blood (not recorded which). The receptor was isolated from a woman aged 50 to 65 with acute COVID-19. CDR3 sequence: CASSGGAGVSGNTIYF. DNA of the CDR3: TGTGCCAGCAGTGGTGGGGCGGGAGTCTCTGGAAACACCATATATTTT.